A selection of T cell receptor beta chains follows, all from one sample in a study of cytomegalovirus exposure and HLA in healthy donors. TCRdb's table, derived via immunoSEQ multiplex PCR, lists solely in-frame clones and lacks some. Among 55,000 to 75,000 clones listed, roughly 80% were seen once. The sequenced sample consisted of PBMCs. These receptors were taken from a woman aged 30 to 39 in good health and CMV-seropositive. Both conserved end residues are part of each CDR3. D genes are given only for firm matches. Expanded clones get a size class; other rows say once, few or many, or leave the size out.

v_call,clone_size,j_call,d_call,cdr3_nt,cdr3_aa
TRBV19,.,TRBJ1-2,.,TGTGCCAGTAGGGGCAGGGGAGACTATGGCTACACCTTC,CASRGRGDYGYTF
TRBV4-1,.,TRBJ2-1,.,TGCGCCAGCAGCCAAGTGGCGGGGGCGTCGATTTACAATGAGCAGTTCTTC,CASSQVAGASIYNEQFF
TRBV19,.,TRBJ1-5,.,TGTGCCACCCAGGGTGGATGGCAGCCCCAGCATTTT,CATQGGWQPQHF
TRBV28,few,TRBJ2-1,.,TGTGCCAGCAGTTTTATAGTTACGGTGGTTGGGGCAGCCTACAATGAGCAGTTCTTC,CASSFIVTVVGAAYNEQFF
TRBV4-2,few,TRBJ2-7,.,TGTGCCAGCAGCCCGAGGGACATCTTCGTGCCGGAGCAGTACTTC,CASSPRDIFVPEQYF
TRBV27,.,TRBJ2-7,.,TGTGCCAGCAGTTTAGCCCCTGCAGGGTACGAGCAGTACTTC,CASSLAPAGYEQYF
TRBV4-2,.,TRBJ2-2,.,TGTGCCAGCAGCCATGAGGGGGAGCTGTTTTTT,CASSHEGELFF
TRBV29-1,.,TRBJ1-2,.,TGCAGCGTTGGGGGCATCCAGTATGGCTACACCTTC,CSVGGIQYGYTF
TRBV7-2,.,TRBJ2-1,.,TGTGCCAGCAGCGCCCCGGCCAGGTACAATGAGCAGTTCTTC,CASSAPARYNEQFF
TRBV7-2,.,TRBJ1-1,.,TGTGCCAGCAGGCGTCCGGGACAGAACACTGAAGCTTTCTTT,CASRRPGQNTEAFF
TRBV7-9,.,TRBJ1-4,TRBD1,TGTGCCAGCAGTCGGACAGGGAATAATGAAAAACTGTTTTTT,CASSRTGNNEKLFF
TRBV4-3,.,TRBJ1-4,.,TGCGCCAGCAGCCAAGTTTGGGGGGGAACTAATGAAAAACTGTTTTTT,CASSQVWGGTNEKLFF
TRBV30,.,TRBJ2-7,.,TGTGCCTGGGACCCCAGGACGGGAGAGCAGTACTTC,CAWDPRTGEQYF
TRBV6-4,few,TRBJ2-7,TRBD2,TGTGCCAGCAGTTTAGGACTAGCGGACATCTACGAGCAGTACTTC,CASSLGLADIYEQYF
TRBV6-5,few,TRBJ1-1,.,TGTGCCAGCAGTCCCAGGGGCGCTGAAGCTTTCTTT,CASSPRGAEAFF
TRBV27,.,TRBJ1-1,.,TGTGCCAGCAAACGCCTGGAGAGTGGGAACACTGAAGCTTTCTTT,CASKRLESGNTEAFF
TRBV2,.,TRBJ2-2,TRBD2,TGTGCCAGCAGTAGGACTAGCGGGGTTAACACCGGGGAGCTGTTTTTT,CASSRTSGVNTGELFF
TRBV10-3,.,TRBJ2-5,TRBD2,TGTGCCATCAGTGAGAGCGGCGGAGCGGGGGAGACCCAGTACTTC,CAISESGGAGETQYF
TRBV5-1,.,TRBJ1-1,.,TGCGCCAGCAGCTTATCTCCGGCGGCGGGAGCTTTCTTT,CASSLSPAAGAFF
TRBV4-2,.,TRBJ1-1,.,TGTGCCAGCAGCCAAGGGTTGGGAGCGTACACTGAAGCTTTCTTT,CASSQGLGAYTEAFF